This TCR beta chain derives from a study of T-cell reconstitution after alpha-beta-depleted transplantation in children. Findings of the study overall: Expanded graft clones, several hundred of them, were reportedly the source of alpha-beta T cells about two months after transplant. Surviving recipient T cells and thymic progenitors produced the high day-60 TCRbeta diversity seen in some patients.

As it was prepared, the TCRbeta library received unique molecular identifiers. From the PCR reads, TCRdb called clonotypes with MiXCR, one entry per CDR3 protein. The table shows hundreds of thousands of distinct CDR3 sequences, with under 9.5% occurring only once. This clonotype was found a few times. Its target is not known. CDR3 length: 16 amino acids. The germline CDR1 and CDR2 sequences are SEHNR and FQNEAQ (reference sequence). The ends were cut back, 1 base at V and 6 bases at J, with 16 bases in the middle. V gene TRBV7-9 combines with J gene TRBJ2-1; D remains ambiguous. The clonotype was recovered from a male patient between 5 and 17 years old who had a stem cell transplant for acute lymphoblastic leukemia, so the T cells may come from the graft donor. This specimen was PBMCs, mostly from graft donor cells, taken 180 days after TCRalphabeta/CD19-depleted stem cell transplant. The CDR3 here is CASSLVGNKLSNEQFF. The CDR3 nucleotides read TGTGCCAGCAGCTTAGTGGGGAATAAATTGTCCAATGAGCAGTTCTTC.